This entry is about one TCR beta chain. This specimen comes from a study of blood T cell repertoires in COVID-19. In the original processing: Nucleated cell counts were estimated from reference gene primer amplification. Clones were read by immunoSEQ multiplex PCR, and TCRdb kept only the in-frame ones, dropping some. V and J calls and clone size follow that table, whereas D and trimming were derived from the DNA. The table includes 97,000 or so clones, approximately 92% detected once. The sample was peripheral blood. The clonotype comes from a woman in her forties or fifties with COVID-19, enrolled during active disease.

The CDR3: CASSSDRGPGYGYTF. The CDR3, as DNA: TGCGCCAGCAGCTCGGACAGGGGACCCGGCTATGGCTACACCTTC. The chain recombines TRBV5-1 with TRBJ1-2; 9 bases line up with TRBD1. Unmatched junction bases numbered 7, after V lost 3 bases and J lost 4 bases. From germline, CDR1 is SGHRS and CDR2 YFSETQ. CDR3 length: 15 amino acids.